What follows are 10 T cell receptor beta chains derived from one specimen sequenced in a study of regulatory T cells in long-lasting Graves disease. Time point described: newly diagnosed GD, antithyroid drugs for less than 3 months. Generation of the TCR library employed RNA extracted from PBMCs. Construction of TCR beta libraries relied on iRepertoire HTBI primers and on Arm-PCR targeting CDR3 regions. In TCRdb, the multiplex PCR reads were re-called with MiXCR into one record per CDR3 protein. Altogether almost 450,000 distinct CDR3 sequences are present, 16% being singletons, with the ten largest covering about 10%. This sample also appeared in a second study, on T cells in Graves' hyperthyroidism and ophthalmopathy.

The input for sequencing was peripheral blood mononuclear cells (PBMCs), taken at new diagnosis, from a patient treated with antithyroid drugs. These receptors all come from a woman aged 25-40 years with Graves disease.

Points on this clonotype: A far larger clone is just one base off, so this is likely a read error. This chain joins TRBV28 and TRBJ2-1; 8 positions match TRBD1. In germline, CDR1 is MDHEN, CDR2 SYDVKM. V trimming: 3 bases; J trimming: 10 bases; junction bases outside the gene matches: 8. This CDR3 has 14 residues. Here the CDR3 DNA reads TGTGCCAGCAGTTTCTACAGGGGGATCTACGAGCAGTTCTTC. Translation: CASSFYRGIYEQFF.

V usage is TRBV29-1 and J usage is TRBJ1-2, with D unresolved. The CDR3 sequence is 12 residues long. V lost 2 bases, J lost 3 bases, and 7 bases lay in between. Germline V lookup: CDR1 SQVTM, CDR2 ANQGSEA. The CDR3 spells CSVERADYGYTF. CDR3 DNA: TGCAGCGTTGAACGAGCGGACTATGGCTACACCTTC.

This clonotype was found many times. The gene calls are TRBV2 and TRBJ2-5; TRBD2 matches at 8 bases. V lost 3 bases to trimming and J lost 5 bases; unmatched junction nucleotides: 5. Germline-derived CDR1 and CDR2 are SNHLY and FYNNEI. The CDR3 sequence is 14 residues long. The CDR3 bases are TGTGCCAGCAGTGAGGGGACTAGTGAGGAGACCCAGTACTTC. Protein product: CASSEGTSEETQYF.

This clonotype has more than one count but fewer than ten. The rearrangement links TRBV19 to TRBJ2-1; D might be TRBD2 (6 bases). The CDR3 covers 17 residues. Germline V gene data show CDR1 as LNHDA and CDR2 as SQIVND (reference sequence). The germline V and J ends were trimmed by 0 bases and 9 bases, with 21 bases remaining between them. In DNA form, the CDR3 reads TGTGCCAGTAGTATAGAGGCCGGGGGATGGGATTGGGGTGAGCAGTTCTTC. This sequence encodes CASSIEAGGWDWGEQFF.

This clonotype was observed many times. The chain joins TRBV5-1 to TRBJ2-1, with 8 bases identical to TRBD1. Germline values: CDR1 SGHRS, CDR2 YFSETQ. This CDR3 spans 16 amino acids. V shed 4 bases, J shed 5 bases, and the junction held 11 bases outside the gene matches. Here the CDR3 reads CASSTDPQGAHNEQFF. In DNA form, the CDR3 reads TGCGCCAGCAGCACGGATCCGCAGGGGGCCCACAATGAGCAGTTCTTC.

This clonotype was recorded many times. The chain uses TRBV11-2 and TRBJ2-7; 9 bases align to TRBD1. CDR1 and CDR2 from the germline V gene are SGHAT and FQNNGV. CDR3 size: 14 residues. The trim removed 4 bases at V and 6 bases at J, leaving 7 bases unmatched. The CDR3 region is CASSSIQGAGEQYF. The CDR3 nucleotides read TGTGCCAGCAGCTCCATACAGGGGGCTGGCGAGCAGTACTTC.

This clonotype was found a few times. V and J are TRBV6-1 and TRBJ1-1; D not resolved. The length of the CDR3 is 12 residues. Deletions cut 6 bases from V and 3 bases from J, with 8 bases between. The germline V gene encodes CDR1 MNHNS and CDR2 SASEGT. The CDR3, as DNA: TGTGCCAGCAGAACTCCTCACACTGAAGCTTTCTTT. Amino acid sequence: CASRTPHTEAFF.

This clonotype has a handful of counts. The chain links TRBV20-1 to TRBJ1-2, with 10 bases lining up with TRBD1. V gave up 5 bases and J gave up 5 bases; unmatched junction bases: 11. The CDR3 totals 15 residues. Germline CDR1 and CDR2: DFQATT and SNEGSKA (reference sequence). In DNA form, the CDR3 reads TGCAGTGCTTCTATGACAGGGGGCAGCCTATATGGCTACACCTTC. It translates to CSASMTGGSLYGYTF.

This clonotype was counted at least ten times. The chain's CDR3 is CASRTGDNEKLFF. Written as DNA, the CDR3 is TGTGCCAGCAGAACAGGAGATAATGAAAAACTGTTTTTT. The gene calls are TRBV2 and TRBJ1-4, with a weak D call TRBD1 (5 bases). This CDR3 region has 13 residues. Between the trimmed V and J ends, which lost 6 bases and 4 bases, there was a span of 9 bases. The germline V gene encodes CDR1 SNHLY and CDR2 FYNNEI.

V gene TRBV12-5 combines with J gene TRBJ2-3; possible D gene TRBD2, 6 bases. This CDR3 has 16 residues. V was pared by 6 bases and J by 4 bases, with 20 bases between. Looked up from germline, CDR1 is LGHNT and CDR2 is FRNRAP. Here the CDR3 DNA reads TGTGCTAGTGGCCTCGCTACGGGACTGCGGCCAGATACGCAGTATTTT. It specifies CASGLATGLRPDTQYF.